This entry describes one T cell receptor (beta chain). The antigen is unknown. The CDR3 has 17 amino acids. Germline V gives CDR1 SGDLS, CDR2 YYNGEE. Trimming took 0 bases from V and 6 from J; bases not matched to a gene: 11. The data originate from a study of cytomegalovirus exposure and HLA in healthy donors. On the study more broadly: For the approximately 400 genotyped donors, more than 80% fell within the Caucasian-associated ancestry cluster.

Amplification used 60 Vbeta primers and 13 Jbeta primers. Sequenced by immunoSEQ multiplex PCR; TCRdb stores in-frame clones only, minus some. The sample includes 150,000 to 200,000 clones, over 65% of them seen just once. General study results and limits: Analysis performed later showed TCR beta chains linked to HLA being more clonally expanded than equally common others. Through in vitro validation, three CMV-associated chains were shown to be specific for CMV antigens. The study designated 150 or so TCR beta chains cytomegalovirus-associated.

This receptor was identified in a man aged 18 to 30 in good health and CMV-seropositive. Sample: PBMCs. The chain joins TRBV9 to TRBJ2-1; 8 nucleotides agree with TRBD2. The CDR3 nucleotides are TGTGCCAGCAGCGTAGGGTCGGGGGGGAATTCGGGCAATGAGCAGTTCTTC. Translated: CASSVGSGGNSGNEQFF.